This T cell receptor (beta chain) comes out of a study of shared clonotypes between healthy human individuals. The study, taken as a whole, reports: A reduction in generation probabilities was seen for non-shared clonotypes relative to those shared by all four donors.

As regards this clone: Its antigen is currently unknown.

Clones were read by immunoSEQ multiplex PCR, and TCRdb kept only the in-frame ones, dropping some. The profile covers about 730,000 clones, with over 60% appearing a single time and 1.8% taken by the ten largest. The V and J ends lost 8 bases and 0 bases respectively, with 12 bases between them. CDR1 is SNHLY and CDR2 is FYNNEI in the germline V gene. The CDR3 covers 14 residues. The receptor was derived from a woman in her 30s in good health. Specimen: memory CD4+ T cells sorted from blood. This sample's subset: CD45RA-negative fraction. The chain has TRBV2 and TRBJ2-3; weak D call: TRBD2 (5 bases). DNA for the CDR3: TGTGCCAGCGGGGAGTTGGCTAGCACAGATACGCAGTATTTT. Protein product: CASGELASTDTQYF.